This T cell receptor beta chain is drawn from a study of cytomegalovirus exposure and HLA in healthy donors. Study overall: Unique TCR beta sequences numbering approximately 100 million came from 150 million to 200 million T cells in an earlier analysis. Falling in the Caucasian-associated ancestry cluster were about four fifths of about 400 genotyped donors. Study observations and caveats: HLA alleles showed associations with 15,000 to 20,000 TCR beta sequences in a later analysis, at a 0.05 false discovery rate.

Germline V gene sequence: CDR1 SGHNT, CDR2 YYREEE (reference sequence). The CDR3 sequence is 15 residues long. Trimming removed 4 bases at V and 4 bases at J, with 14 bases between. Primers included in the PCR were 60 Vbeta and 13 Jbeta primers. As processed by the authors: Tens of millions of unique TCR beta chains, roughly 10 million shared, were counted in a later analysis. The method was immunoSEQ multiplex PCR; TCRdb's version includes in-frame clones alone and lacks a portion of them. That table furnishes V, J and clone size, whereas the DNA furnished D and trimming. Of about 130,000 clones in the sample, about 68% were seen once. Of note for this clone: Its specificity is unknown.

This chain connects TRBV5-4 to TRBJ2-2; perhaps TRBD2 as D (7 bases). Sequenced: PBMCs. The sequence came from a man in his forties or fifties in good health and CMV-seropositive. The CDR3 sequence is CASSPRGGSTGELFF. CDR3 sequence (DNA): TGTGCCAGCAGCCCTAGGGGGGGGTCCACCGGGGAGCTGTTTTTT.